This T cell receptor beta chain was captured by sequencing in a study of blood T cells in healthy people across ages. This CDR3 region has 13 residues. V was cut by 2 bases and J by 3 bases, with 10 bases left in between. Per germline, CDR1 DFQATT and CDR2 SNEGSKA (reference sequence). The authors ran a second PCR of about 7 to 11 cycles using a sample-barcoded 5' primer and a J-beta primer mix. One entry per CDR3 protein, called by TCRdb with MiXCR from the 5' RACE reads. Of roughly 800,000 distinct CDR3 sequences listed, roughly 60% were seen once; the top ten hold 20% to 25%. General study points: More naive CD4+ cells and higher diversity were found in long-lived than in aged donors.

Concerning this clonotype: Its antigen is undetermined.

PBMCs, at least 6 million per sample, were isolated. The chain carries TRBV20-1 and TRBJ1-1; D unclear. Sequencing was performed on blood. The TCR was taken from a man younger than 45 in good health. In DNA form, the CDR3 reads TGCAGTGCTAGACAGGTCGCAGACACTGAAGCTTTCTTT. This sequence encodes CSARQVADTEAFF.